This T cell receptor beta chain derives from a study of spatial heterogeneity in lung cancer. The overall study: Alpha-chain detections were consistently fewer than beta-chain detections among the sequences.

This clonotype is labeled medium-sized. TCRdb ran MiXCR on the 5' RACE reads and lists one entry per CDR3 protein. The sample has roughly 120,000 distinct CDR3 sequences, 9.5% to 14% seen once. V was clipped by 0 bases and J by 7 bases; unmatched bases: 7. Germline V gene lookup returns CDR1 LGHDT and CDR2 YNNKEL (reference sequence). There are 15 residues in the CDR3. Time point: blood at routine non-recurrence follow-up after resection. The genes are TRBV3-1 and TRBJ2-5, with 8 bases identical to TRBD1. The specimen was PBMCs, collected at follow-up. The clonotype originates from a female donor with early-stage non-small cell lung cancer. CDR3: CASSQDSGQGRTQYF. The CDR3 DNA reads as TGTGCCAGCAGCCAAGATTCCGGACAGGGAAGGACCCAGTACTTC.